This TCR beta chain is drawn from a study of T-cell memory formation after mild COVID-19. Ten or more counts support this clonotype. MiXCR was run by TCRdb on the 5' RACE reads, yielding one entry per CDR3 protein. This table holds about 560,000 distinct CDR3 sequences, 15% to 20% found once. With 5 bases clipped from V and 3 bases from J, the junction kept 6 bases outside the gene matches. The germline gives CDR1 SGHRS, CDR2 YFSETQ. The CDR3 sequence is 15 residues long. This receptor was obtained from an adult woman who had mild COVID-19 (a few samples of this study predate the infection). Cell type and time point are not known. Sequences were obtained from PBMCs or a T cell subset sorted from them (not recorded which). V gene TRBV5-1 combines with J gene TRBJ2-7, with 12 bases fitting TRBD2. The CDR3 nucleotides are TGCGCCAGCAGTCCGACTAGCGGGAGTGTCTACGAGCAGTACTTC. Its translation: CASSPTSGSVYEQYF.